This T cell receptor (beta chain) was identified in a study of blood T cells in healthy people across ages. Per germline, CDR1 SNHLY and CDR2 FYNNEI. The CDR3 contains 12 residues. Trimming stripped 3 bases from V and 7 bases from J, with 9 bases between. There are many counts of this clonotype. With a J-beta primer mix and a sample-barcoded 5' primer, a second PCR ran about 7 to 12 cycles. From the 5' RACE reads, TCRdb called clonotypes with MiXCR, one entry per CDR3 protein. The sample gives under 1 million distinct CDR3 sequences, 44% of which show up once; approximately 20% is in the top ten. This clonotype was sampled from a man aged 60 to 69 in good health. The sequencing input was blood. The rearrangement uses TRBV2 and TRBJ1-1; no clear D gene. Here the CDR3 DNA reads TGTGCCAGCAGTGACCCGGGAGGTGAAGCTTTCTTT. It codes for CASSDPGGEAFF.